Listed below are T cell receptor beta chains from one sample, sequenced in a study of T-cell reconstitution after alpha-beta-depleted transplantation in children. TCRdb reprocessed the PCR reads via MiXCR and lists one record per CDR3 protein. The sample shows just over 950,000 distinct CDR3 sequences, about 29% of them seen only once. The sample consisted of PBMCs, mostly from graft donor cells, taken 360 days after TCRalphabeta/CD19-depleted stem cell transplant. The receptors were gathered from a boy less than two years old who had a stem cell transplant for SCID, so the T cells may come from the graft donor. Both conserved end residues are part of each CDR3.

TRBV28	TRBJ2-5	CASSLIAGVQETQYF
TRBV2	TRBJ2-7	CASREGGEYEQYF
TRBV11-2	TRBJ2-1	CASSSYRDRAYNEQFF
TRBV25-1	TRBJ1-4	CAIGTVNEKLFF
TRBV11-1	TRBJ2-7	CASSNPRDGHSYEQYF
TRBV12-3/TRBV12-4	TRBJ2-2	CASSLQRKLFF
TRBV10-3	TRBJ1-5	CATGGFGQRDQPQHF
TRBV5-1	TRBJ2-2	CASSSGQGKITGELFF
TRBV12-3/TRBV12-4	TRBJ1-5	CASSLTGFQPQHF
TRBV28	TRBJ1-5	CASSFRGARNQPQHF
TRBV5-1	TRBJ2-1	CASSLLSAGPYNEQFF
TRBV12-3/TRBV12-4	TRBJ2-3	CASNSQDGSSTDTQYF
TRBV11-1	TRBJ2-5	CASSGDRGRQETQYF
TRBV28	TRBJ2-7	CASSSSGAGGYEQYF
TRBV7-2	TRBJ2-7	CASSLGGQGLRYEQYF
TRBV7-8	TRBJ2-2	CASSLQAKRNTGELFF
TRBV4-1	TRBJ2-2	CASSQAQALTGELFF
TRBV6-1	TRBJ1-2	CASTAGQVGHSNYGYTF
TRBV11-2	TRBJ2-3	CASSLVGGSPDTQYF
TRBV29-1	TRBJ2-2	CSVEEKGRGTGELFF
TRBV7-6	TRBJ2-5	CASSLGALAGGETQYF
TRBV29-1	TRBJ2-3	CSDTDRQQDTQYF
TRBV18	TRBJ2-3	CASSVTSGGADTQYF
TRBV12-3/TRBV12-4	TRBJ1-1	CASTLIARSITEAFF